This TCR beta chain was identified during a study of T cells in Graves' hyperthyroidism and ophthalmopathy. General study results and limits: Onset of ophthalmopathy came a median around 6.2 months after the model predicted it. A 13 V-J signature model discriminated ophthalmopathy versus stable hyperthyroidism.

Amplification targeted TCR beta CDR3 regions from RNA transcripts. The study used the HTBI primer set for a first-round RT-PCR of the TCR CDR3. MiXCR, applied by TCRdb to the multiplex PCR reads, yields one record per CDR3 protein. The sample contains about 640,000 distinct CDR3 sequences, about 45% of which appear only once. This clonotype was seen a handful of times. Its target is not known. This CDR3 is built from 12 residues. The V gene lost 0 bases and the J gene lost 9 bases, with 8 bases spanning the gap. CDR1 is MGHRA, CDR2 YSYEKL, per germline. Clinical symptoms, serum thyroxine and TRAb, thyroid ultrasound and orbital computed tomography were used for the diagnoses.

Sequenced: peripheral blood or thyroid tissue (not recorded which). The rearrangement joins TRBV4-1 to TRBJ1-1; a possible D gene is TRBD1 (6 bases). This receptor was obtained from an adult man with Graves' disease, either hyperthyroidism or ophthalmopathy (not recorded which). The CDR3 DNA is TGCGCCAGCAGCCAAGAGAGGGGGAAAGCTTTCTTT. Its protein product is CASSQERGKAFF.